These 20 T cell receptor beta chains were all obtained from the same sample, sequenced in a study of shared clonotypes between healthy human individuals. This table comes from immunoSEQ multiplex PCR, and its TCRdb copy is limited to in-frame clones, with some not included. The table lists about 680,000 clones, under 95% of them singletons. CD8 cells regarded as naive lacked CD45RO, were positively chosen for CCR7, and omitted terminally differentiated effector memory CD45RA+ cells. The sample was naive CD8+ T cells sorted from blood. All receptors derive from a man under 40 in good health.

The V call is TRBV29-1, the J call TRBJ2-7; D might be TRBD1 or TRBD2, each matching 5 bases. The CDR3 has 16 amino acids. Germline V CDR1 and CDR2: SQVTM, ANQGSEA. Trimming took 1 base from V and 2 from J, leaving 18 bases between them. CDR3 loop: CSVEAGYGGATYEQYF. CDR3 sequence (DNA): TGCAGCGTTGAAGCGGGGTATGGGGGAGCTACCTACGAGCAGTACTTC.

The chain is built from TRBV7-8 and TRBJ1-5, with TRBD1 as a possible D gene (6 bases). The V and J ends lost 5 bases and 6 bases respectively, with 8 bases between them. The CDR3 runs 12 residues. Germline V gene data show CDR1 as SGHVS and CDR2 as FQNEAQ. The CDR3 nucleotides are TGTGCCAGCAGCGGGGGCGGTCAGCCCCAGCATTTT. Translation: CASSGGGQPQHF.

The V and J genes are TRBV28 and TRBJ2-2; 11 bases fit TRBD2. Germline lookup yields CDR1 MDHEN and CDR2 SYDVKM. The CDR3 covers 15 residues. Germline trimming cut 8 bases from V and 0 bases from J; bases unmatched to any gene: 2. The CDR3 coding sequence is TGTGCCAGCTGGGGACTAGCGGCGAACACCGGGGAGCTGTTTTTT. It encodes CASWGLAANTGELFF.

The rearrangement links TRBV6-6 to TRBJ2-3; TRBD2 matches at 7 bases. The CDR3 contains 15 residues. The germline gives CDR1 MNHNY, CDR2 SVGAGI (reference sequence). V was clipped by 0 bases and J by 6 bases; unmatched bases: 6. Here the CDR3 reads CASSYSAGAPDTQYF. The CDR3 bases are TGTGCCAGCAGTTACTCGGCGGGAGCGCCCGATACGCAGTATTTT.

The gene calls are TRBV27 and TRBJ1-5; TRBD1 matches 7 bases. Germline V gene data show CDR1 as MNHEY and CDR2 as SMNVEV (reference sequence). V dropped 2 bases and J dropped 5; count of bases not matched to a gene: 3. The CDR3 is made up of 14 amino acids. CDR3 DNA: TGTGCCAGCAGTTTAAAGGGGGCCCATCAGCCCCAGCATTTT. Amino acids: CASSLKGAHQPQHF.

V and J are TRBV7-9 and TRBJ2-1, with D unresolved. The V and J ends lost 2 bases and 9 bases respectively, with 11 bases between them. Germline V gene sequence: CDR1 SEHNR, CDR2 FQNEAQ (reference sequence). This CDR3 is 13 amino acids long. CDR3 in amino acids: CASSLSYGPEQFF. For the CDR3, the DNA is TGTGCCAGCAGCTTAAGCTACGGGCCTGAGCAGTTCTTC.

The chain employs TRBV5-1 and TRBJ2-3; 9 bases map to TRBD1. Germline values: CDR1 SGHRS, CDR2 YFSETQ. Unmatched junction bases numbered 2, after V lost 3 bases and J lost 6 bases. This CDR3 region has 13 residues. The CDR3 is CASSYRGPDTQYF. The CDR3 nucleotides are TGCGCCAGCAGCTACAGGGGGCCTGATACGCAGTATTTT.

This rearrangement joins TRBV7-9 to TRBJ2-2, with 13 bases aligning to TRBD2. The V gene's germline CDR1 is SEHNR and CDR2 FQNEAQ (reference sequence). CDR3 size: 15 residues. Germline trimming cut 10 bases from V and 5 bases from J; bases unmatched to any gene: 7. CDR3 coding DNA: TGTGCCACTCCGGGACTAGCGGGGACAACCGGGGAGCTGTTTTTT. Amino acid sequence: CATPGLAGTTGELFF.

V and J are TRBV7-9 and TRBJ2-5; no firm D call. Trimming cost V 1 base and J 4 bases, with 13 bases left between them. Germline CDR1 is SEHNR and CDR2 is FQNEAQ (reference sequence). CDR3 length equals 15 residues. This CDR3 is CASSLDTTLGETQYF. As DNA, the CDR3 is TGTGCCAGCAGCTTAGACACCACCTTAGGAGAGACCCAGTACTTC.

This chain uses TRBV9 with TRBJ2-2; 7 bases align to TRBD2. The CDR3 sequence is 15 residues long. Germline lookup yields CDR1 SGDLS and CDR2 YYNGEE. The DNA for the CDR3 is TGTCCGCAGCATACGCGGGGGTCAAGGGCCGGGGAGCTGTTTTTT. Protein sequence: CPQHTRGSRAGELFF.

The chain couples TRBV27 to TRBJ1-2; D is possibly TRBD1 (6 bases). V lost 7 bases and J 4 bases, leaving 25 bases between the germline ends. This CDR3 contains 17 residues. Germline V CDR1 and CDR2: MNHEY, SMNVEV (reference sequence). The CDR3 loop is CASTQKGGSPSIYGYTF. Written as DNA, the CDR3 is TGTGCCAGCACTCAGAAAGGGGGATCCCCTTCCATCTATGGCTACACCTTC.

V is TRBV7-9 and J is TRBJ2-7; possibly TRBD2 for D (6 bases). Germline V gene lookup returns CDR1 SEHNR and CDR2 FQNEAQ (reference sequence). The CDR3 runs to 11 residues. V was pared by 4 bases and J by 8 bases, with 9 bases between. The DNA for the CDR3 is TGTGCCAGCAGCTGGGGGGAGAAGCAGTACTTC. Translated, it gives CASSWGEKQYF.

CDR3 sequence reads: CASSDPIGTSGSLARGEQFF. CDR3 coding DNA: TGTGCCAGCAGTGACCCGATCGGGACTAGCGGGAGTTTGGCTAGGGGTGAGCAGTTCTTC. This chain links TRBV28 with TRBJ2-1; 14 bases map to TRBD2. This CDR3 comprises 20 residues. The junction had 21 bases not matched to a gene; V was cut back by 5 bases and J by 9 bases. Germline V CDR1 and CDR2: MDHEN, SYDVKM.

The V and J genes are TRBV19 and TRBJ1-5, with D possibly being TRBD1 (6 bases). Trimming pared 1 base from V and 0 bases from J, leaving 10 bases between. Per the germline V gene, CDR1 is LNHDA and CDR2 is SQIVND (reference sequence). The CDR3 runs to 16 residues. The CDR3 is CASSIVATGSNQPQHF. The CDR3 DNA is TGTGCCAGTAGTATAGTTGCGACAGGTAGCAATCAGCCCCAGCATTTT.

The chain recombines TRBV7-9 with TRBJ1-1; D gene unclear. V was shortened by 5 bases and J by 0 bases, with 13 bases between the two germline ends. In germline, CDR1 is SEHNR, CDR2 FQNEAQ (reference sequence). CDR3 length: 15 residues. CDR3 sequence (DNA): TGTGCCAGCAGCGCTACAACACTCATGAACACTGAAGCTTTCTTT. It encodes CASSATTLMNTEAFF.

The chain links TRBV5-4 to TRBJ2-7, with 14 positions matching TRBD2. The V and J ends lost 0 bases and 7 bases, in that order; junction bases with no gene match: 6. The CDR3 extends over 16 amino acids. CDR1 and CDR2 (germline): SGHNT, YYREEE (reference sequence). CDR3: CASSLGLAGGPGEQYF. The CDR3 DNA follows: TGTGCCAGCAGCTTGGGACTAGCGGGAGGGCCGGGGGAGCAGTACTTC.

In regard to this clone: A much larger clone differs by one base, so this may be a read error. The CDR3 coding sequence is TGTGCCAGCAGGGCGACAGATACGCAGTATTTT. Its translation is CASRATDTQYF. The genes are TRBV27 and TRBJ2-3; D is undetermined. The V end lost 6 bases, the J end lost 3 bases, and 4 bases lay between the germline ends. Germline V CDR1 and CDR2: MNHEY, SMNVEV (reference sequence). CDR3 size: 11 residues.

Comments on this clone: Within the sample, other DNA sequences also encode this same CDR3. This rearrangement joins TRBV19 to TRBJ2-7; 7 bases are shared with TRBD1. There are 14 residues in the CDR3. V shed 1 base and J 3 bases; nucleotides not matched to a gene: 3. The V gene's germline CDR1 is LNHDA and CDR2 SQIVND (reference sequence). CDR3 sequence: CASSIGQGDYEQYF. CDR3 bases: TGTGCCAGTAGTATAGGACAGGGCGACTACGAGCAGTACTTC.

The sample holds one count of this clone. CDR3 sequence: CASSFTGNEQFF. CDR3 nucleotides: TGTGCCAGCAGCTTTACGGGCAATGAGCAGTTCTTC. J is TRBJ2-1 and V is TRBV7-2, with D hard to call. The germline gives CDR1 SGHTA, CDR2 FQGNSA. The CDR3 extends over 12 amino acids. V was pared by 3 bases and J by 6 bases, with 6 bases between.

The genes are TRBV9 and TRBJ2-7; D perhaps matches TRBD1 (5 bases). Trimming left V 10 bases short and J 7 bases short, with 9 bases between. Germline V gives CDR1 SGDLS, CDR2 YYNGEE. CDR3 length: 9 amino acids. The CDR3 is CASGLEQYF. The CDR3 DNA follows: TGTGCCTCAGGGTTAGAGCAGTACTTC.